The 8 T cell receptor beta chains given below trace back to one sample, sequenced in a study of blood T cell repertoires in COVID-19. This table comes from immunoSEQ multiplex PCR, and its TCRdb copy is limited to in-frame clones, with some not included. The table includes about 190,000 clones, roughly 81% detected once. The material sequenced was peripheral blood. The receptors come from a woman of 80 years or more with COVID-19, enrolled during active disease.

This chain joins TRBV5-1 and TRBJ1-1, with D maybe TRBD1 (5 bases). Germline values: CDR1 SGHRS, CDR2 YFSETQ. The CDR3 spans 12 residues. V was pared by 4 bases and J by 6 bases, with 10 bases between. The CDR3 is CASSLEGPEAFF. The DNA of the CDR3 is TGCGCCAGCAGCCTGGAGGGGCCTGAAGCTTTCTTT.

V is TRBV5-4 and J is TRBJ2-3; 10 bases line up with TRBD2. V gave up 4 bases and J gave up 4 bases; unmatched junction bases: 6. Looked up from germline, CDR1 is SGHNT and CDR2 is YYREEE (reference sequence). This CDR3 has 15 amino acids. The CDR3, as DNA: TGTGCCAGCAGCGTTCTAGCGGGGGTTTCAGATACGCAGTATTTT. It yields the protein CASSVLAGVSDTQYF.

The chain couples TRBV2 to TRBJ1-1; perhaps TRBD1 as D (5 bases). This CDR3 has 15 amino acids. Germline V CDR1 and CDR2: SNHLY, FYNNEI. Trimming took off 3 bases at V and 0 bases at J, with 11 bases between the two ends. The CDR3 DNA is TGTGCCAGCAGTGATGGGCAGGGCATGAACACTGAAGCTTTCTTT. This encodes CASSDGQGMNTEAFF.

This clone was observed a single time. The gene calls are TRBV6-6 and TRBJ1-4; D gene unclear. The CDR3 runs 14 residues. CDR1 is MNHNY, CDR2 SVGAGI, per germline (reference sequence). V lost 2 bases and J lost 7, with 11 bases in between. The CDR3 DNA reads TGTGCCAGCAGTTACGGAAACGGAGCTGAAAAACTGTTTTTT. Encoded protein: CASSYGNGAEKLFF.

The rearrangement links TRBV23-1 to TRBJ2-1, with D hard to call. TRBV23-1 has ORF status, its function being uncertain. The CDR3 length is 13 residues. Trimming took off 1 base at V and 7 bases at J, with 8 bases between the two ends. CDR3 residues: CASSQYCQNEQFF. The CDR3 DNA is TGCGCCAGCAGTCAATATTGCCAGAATGAGCAGTTCTTC.

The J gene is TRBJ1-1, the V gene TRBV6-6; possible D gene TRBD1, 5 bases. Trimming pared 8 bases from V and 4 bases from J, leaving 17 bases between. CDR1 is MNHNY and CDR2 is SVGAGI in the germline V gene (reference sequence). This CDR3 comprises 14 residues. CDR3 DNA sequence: TGTGCCAGCCAGCGGGGCACCCCGTTCACTGAAGCTTTCTTT. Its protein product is CASQRGTPFTEAFF.

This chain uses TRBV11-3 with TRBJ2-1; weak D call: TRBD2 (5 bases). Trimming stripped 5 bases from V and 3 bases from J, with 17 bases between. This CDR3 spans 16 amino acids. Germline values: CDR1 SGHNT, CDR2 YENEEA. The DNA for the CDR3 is TGTGCCAGCAGCCCCACGGCTGGCGGAGGCTACAATGAGCAGTTCTTC. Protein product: CASSPTAGGGYNEQFF.

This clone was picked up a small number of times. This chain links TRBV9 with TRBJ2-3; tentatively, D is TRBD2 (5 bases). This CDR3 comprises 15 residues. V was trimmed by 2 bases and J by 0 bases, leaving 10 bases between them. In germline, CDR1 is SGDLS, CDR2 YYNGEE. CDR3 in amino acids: CASSVTRSSTDTQYF. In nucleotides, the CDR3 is TGTGCCAGCAGCGTTACTAGATCTAGCACAGATACGCAGTATTTT. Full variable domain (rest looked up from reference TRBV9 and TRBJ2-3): DSGVTQTPKHLITATGQRVTLRCSPRSGDLSVYWYQQSLDQGLQFLIQYYNGEERAKGNILERFSAQQFPDLHSELNLSSLELGDSALYFCASSVTRSSTDTQYFGPGTRLTVL.